The 5 T cell receptor beta chains reported below all come from one sample, sequenced in a study of OX40 agonist ivuxolimab in advanced cancers. TCRdb's table, derived via immunoSEQ multiplex PCR, lists solely in-frame clones and lacks some. The sample has tens of thousands of clones; roughly 88% are singletons. This specimen was CD4+ or CD8+ T cells sorted from blood, taken in a trial of the OX40 agonist ivuxolimab. The source of these receptors is an adult with an advanced solid tumor such as melanoma, head and neck, liver or kidney cancer.

On this clone itself: One end of the junction fails to match germline, which may point to a read error. The chain is built from TRBV5-3 and TRBJ2-2; 7 nucleotides line up with TRBD2. TRBV5-3 is classed as an ORF, of uncertain function. The CDR3 has 15 residues. CDR3 in amino acids: CASSLELGRAGELFF. Written as DNA, the CDR3 is TGTGCCAGCAGCTTGGAGTTGGGGAGGGCCGGGGAGCTGTTTTTT.

On this clone itself: Mismatch with germline at one junction end may stem from a read error. At the DNA level, this CDR3 is encoded by other sequences in the same sample as well. This chain uses TRBV6-1 with TRBJ2-7; D remains ambiguous. The CDR3 sequence is 15 residues long. CDR1 is MNHNS and CDR2 is SASEGT in the germline V gene. The CDR3 protein is CASSESPARAHEQYF. For the CDR3, the DNA is TGTGCCAGCAGTGAAAGCCCAGCGCGCGCGCACGAGCAGTACTTT.

The rearrangement links TRBV18 to TRBJ1-2; D perhaps matches TRBD1 (6 bases). The CDR3 sequence is 13 residues long. In germline, CDR1 is KGHSH, CDR2 LQKENI. V shed 6 bases and J shed 2 bases, with 10 bases lying between them. DNA for the CDR3: TGTGCCAGCTCGCAGGGGCCCAACTATGGCTACACCTTC. Amino acid sequence: CASSQGPNYGYTF.

The rearrangement joins TRBV10-3 to TRBJ2-3; possibly TRBD2 for D (5 bases). Germline CDR1 ENHRY, CDR2 SYGVKD. Trimming stripped 6 bases from V and 2 bases from J, with 9 bases between. CDR3 length: 13 residues. For the CDR3, the DNA is TGTGCCATCAGGGGTAGCGTCACAGATACGCAGTATTTT. Protein sequence: CAIRGSVTDTQYF.

This clone was observed once. CDR3 amino acids: CSVEDLGSGRGTEAFF. The CDR3 DNA follows: TGCAGCGTTGAAGATCTAGGTTCCGGGAGGGGCACTGAAGCTTTCTTT. This chain joins TRBV29-1 and TRBJ1-1; tentatively, D is TRBD1 (5 bases). Per the germline V gene, CDR1 is SQVTM and CDR2 is ANQGSEA. The V end lost 0 bases, the J end lost 4 bases, and 18 bases lay between the germline ends. This CDR3 contains 16 residues. The full variable domain, its missing parts supplied by reference TRBV29-1 and TRBJ1-1, is SAVISQKPSRDICQRGTSLTIQCQVDSQVTMMFWYRQQPGQSLTLIATANQGSEATYESGFVIDKFPISRPNLTFSTLTVSNMSPEDSSIYLCSVEDLGSGRGTEAFFGQGTRLTVV.